Listed below are T cell receptor beta chains from one sample, sequenced in a study of blood T cell repertoires in COVID-19. Measured with immunoSEQ multiplex PCR; TCRdb has only the in-frame clones, and not every one. The repertoire holds about 270,000 clones, with 91% as singletons. The specimen sequenced was PBMCs or T cells enriched from blood (not recorded which). Every receptor here comes from a man aged 35-49 years who had been exposed to COVID-19. CDR3s include the opening cysteine and the closing phenylalanine or tryptophan. D genes are given only for firm matches. Size tells how often a clone was seen (once, few, many) or the class of an expanded clone, and some rows leave it out.

j_gene | abundance | v_gene | d_gene | CDR3aa | CDR3nt
TRBJ2-1 | NA | TRBV4-3 | TRBD2 | CASSQGVLAGRSYNEQFF | TGCGCCAGCAGCCAAGGAGTTCTAGCGGGACGCTCCTACAATGAGCAGTTCTTC
TRBJ1-1 | few | TRBV5-1 | NA | CASSPGEGYTEAFF | TGCGCCAGCAGCCCGGGGGAGGGGTACACTGAAGCTTTCTTT
TRBJ2-3 | NA | TRBV2 | TRBD2 | CASSERPSGGTDTQYF | TGTGCCAGCAGTGAACGACCCTCGGGAGGTACAGATACGCAGTATTTT
TRBJ2-1 | NA | TRBV5-1 | TRBD2 | CASSPQGLAGALYNEQFF | TGCGCCAGCAGCCCACAGGGACTAGCGGGAGCTCTTTACAATGAGCAGTTCTTC
TRBJ1-6 | NA | TRBV19 | NA | CASSTGVYNSPLHF | TGTGCCAGTAGTACAGGGGTTTATAATTCACCCCTCCACTTT
TRBJ2-2 | NA | TRBV10-1 | NA | CASSLGTGELFF | TGCGCCAGCAGTCTCGGCACCGGGGAGCTGTTTTTT
TRBJ1-1 | NA | TRBV2 | NA | CASQPGFTTEAFF | TGTGCCAGCCAACCAGGATTTACCACTGAAGCTTTCTTT
TRBJ1-1 | NA | TRBV2 | NA | CASSADSSNTEAFF | TGTGCCAGCAGCGCCGACAGCAGTAACACTGAAGCTTTCTTT
TRBJ1-2 | NA | TRBV19 | NA | CASSIGWQGYGYTF | TGTGCCAGTAGTATAGGATGGCAGGGCTATGGCTACACCTTC
TRBJ2-2 | NA | TRBV6-5 | TRBD2 | CASRKGLDSLGELFF | TGTGCCAGCAGGAAGGGACTAGATAGTCTGGGAGAGTTGTTTTTT